Reported below is one T cell receptor (beta chain). The CDR3 runs 15 residues. J lost 0 bases, V lost 4 bases, and 6 bases had no gene match. In germline, CDR1 is MNHEY, CDR2 SMNVEV (reference sequence). The data stem from a study of blood T cell repertoires in COVID-19. The wider study: Whether acute or convalescent, the COVID-19 samples came from the United States, Italy and Spain. The cDNA or gDNA used as material had been derived from T cells, B-cell-depleted T cells, or PBMCs.

Original data processing: Amplified reference gene primers provided the basis for estimating nucleated cell counts. The data were produced by immunoSEQ multiplex PCR, yet TCRdb's version contains in-frame clones alone and is incomplete. V, J and clone size are taken as reported in that table, and D and trimming were inferred from the DNA itself. The data contain around 210,000 clones, roughly nine tenths of them singletons. The source of this sequence is a woman between 70 and 85 years old with acute or convalescent COVID-19. Source material: peripheral blood. This chain connects TRBV27 to TRBJ2-7; 7 bases match TRBD1. CDR3 residues: CASSSLTGFSYEQYF. In DNA form, the CDR3 reads TGTGCCAGCAGTTCCCTGACAGGGTTCTCCTACGAGCAGTACTTC.